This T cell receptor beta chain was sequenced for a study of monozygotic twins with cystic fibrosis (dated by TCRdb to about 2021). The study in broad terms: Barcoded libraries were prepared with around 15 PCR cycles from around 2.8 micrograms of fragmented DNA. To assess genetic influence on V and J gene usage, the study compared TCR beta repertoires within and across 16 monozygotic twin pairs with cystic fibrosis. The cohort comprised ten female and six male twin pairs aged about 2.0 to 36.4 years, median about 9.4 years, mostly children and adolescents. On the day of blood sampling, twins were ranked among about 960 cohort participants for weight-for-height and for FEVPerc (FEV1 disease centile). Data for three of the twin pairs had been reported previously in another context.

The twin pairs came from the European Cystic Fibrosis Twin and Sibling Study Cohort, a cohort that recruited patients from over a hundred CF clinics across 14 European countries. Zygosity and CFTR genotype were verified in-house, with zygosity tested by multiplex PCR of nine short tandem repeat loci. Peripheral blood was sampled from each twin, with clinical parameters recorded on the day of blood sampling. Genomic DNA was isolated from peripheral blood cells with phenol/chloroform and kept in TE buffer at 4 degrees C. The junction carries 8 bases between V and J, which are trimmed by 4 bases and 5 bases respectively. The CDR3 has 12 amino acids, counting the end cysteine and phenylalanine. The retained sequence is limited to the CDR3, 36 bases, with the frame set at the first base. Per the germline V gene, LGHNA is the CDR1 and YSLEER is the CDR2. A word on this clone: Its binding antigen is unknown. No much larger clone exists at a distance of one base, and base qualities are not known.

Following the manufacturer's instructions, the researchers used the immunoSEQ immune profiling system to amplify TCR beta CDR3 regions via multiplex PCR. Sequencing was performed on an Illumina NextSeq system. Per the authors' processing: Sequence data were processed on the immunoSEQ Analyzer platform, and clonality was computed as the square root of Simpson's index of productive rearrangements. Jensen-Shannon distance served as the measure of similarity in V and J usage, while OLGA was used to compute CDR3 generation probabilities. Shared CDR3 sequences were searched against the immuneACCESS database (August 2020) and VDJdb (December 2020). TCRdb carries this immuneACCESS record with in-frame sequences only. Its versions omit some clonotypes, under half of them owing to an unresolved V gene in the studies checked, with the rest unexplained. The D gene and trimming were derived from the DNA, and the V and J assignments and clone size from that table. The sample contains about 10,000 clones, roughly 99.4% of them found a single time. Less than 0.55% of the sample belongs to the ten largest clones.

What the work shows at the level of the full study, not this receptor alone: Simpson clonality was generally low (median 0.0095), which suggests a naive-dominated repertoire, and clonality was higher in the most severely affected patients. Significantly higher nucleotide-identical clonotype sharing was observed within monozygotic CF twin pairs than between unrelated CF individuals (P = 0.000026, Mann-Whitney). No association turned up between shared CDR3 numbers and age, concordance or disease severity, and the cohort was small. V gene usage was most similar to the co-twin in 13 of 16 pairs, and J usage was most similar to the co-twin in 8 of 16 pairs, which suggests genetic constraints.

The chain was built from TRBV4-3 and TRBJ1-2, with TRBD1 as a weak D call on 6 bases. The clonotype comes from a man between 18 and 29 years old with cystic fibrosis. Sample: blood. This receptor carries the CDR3 CASSRTGYGYTF. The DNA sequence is TGCGCCAGCAGCCGCACAGGGTATGGCTACACCTTC.